This T cell receptor beta chain was captured in a study of blood T cell repertoires in COVID-19. At the level of the study: The study drew acute and convalescent COVID-19 samples from the United States, Italy and Spain. PBMCs, B-cell-depleted T cells, or T cells provided the cDNA or gDNA that made up the material.

The germline CDR1 and CDR2 sequences are SNHLY and FYNNEI. V lost 4 bases and J lost 1, with 19 bases in between. The CDR3 runs to 17 residues. In the source study's methods: Estimates of nucleated cell counts were drawn from the amplification of reference gene primers. Data came from immunoSEQ multiplex PCR; TCRdb stores just in-frame clones and leaves some out. That table is the source of V, J and clone size, and D and trimming were worked out from the DNA. This table holds roughly 140,000 clones, 70% to 90% found once. The genes are TRBV2 and TRBJ1-1, with D possibly TRBD1 on 5 matching bases. This TCR came from an older man with acute or convalescent COVID-19. The sequenced sample consisted of peripheral blood. The CDR3 loop reads CASSAPTGGGPNTEAFF. The CDR3 coding sequence is TGTGCCAGCAGTGCCCCCACTGGGGGGGGACCGAACACTGAAGCTTTCTTT.